This TCR beta chain was observed in a study of cytomegalovirus exposure and HLA in healthy donors. Study-level background: Earlier, 100 million or so unique TCR beta sequences were recovered from around 200 million T cells by an analysis.

CDR1 and CDR2 (germline): SGHNT, YYREEE (reference sequence). The CDR3 contains 15 residues. The J segment lost 0 bases and the V segment lost 4 bases, leaving 4 bases of the junction unmatched. As concerns this clone: Its antigen is not known.

PCR employed 60 Vbeta and 13 Jbeta primers. The data were produced by immunoSEQ multiplex PCR, yet TCRdb's version contains in-frame clones alone and is incomplete. The sample holds approximately 130,000 clones; around 86% are singletons and the top ten take around 0.7%. Study-level results: V- and J-gene trimming in TCR beta was tied to a missense DCLRE1C variant by an analysis performed later. Accounts indicate the classifier identified cytomegalovirus status with strong specificity and sensitivity. The authors assumed roughly uniform sequencing depth across donors for presence/absence analyses.

This sequence joins TRBV5-4 and TRBJ1-2; 9 bases map to TRBD1. The TCR comes from a man between 18 and 35 years old in good health and CMV-seronegative. The sample was PBMCs. Here the CDR3 reads CASSPTGGTNYGYTF. CDR3 DNA sequence: TGTGCCAGCAGCCCCACAGGGGGCACTAACTATGGCTACACCTTC.